This TCR beta chain emerged from a study of shared clonotypes between healthy human individuals. Findings and caveats of the study: Shared across a handful of donors were 4% to 5% of the naive CD4 clonotypes.

In germline, CDR1 is SGHRS, CDR2 YFSETQ. V was trimmed by 4 bases and J by 8 bases, leaving 18 bases between them. CDR3 length: 14 amino acids. For this clone: Its target is not known.

Sequenced by immunoSEQ multiplex PCR; TCRdb stores in-frame clones only, minus some. The data show approximately 640,000 clones, 72% seen once. The rearrangement joins TRBV5-1 to TRBJ1-2; D ambiguous. The TCR sequence derives from a woman aged 25 to 39 in good health. Sequenced: memory CD4+ T cells sorted from blood. Described subset: CD45RA-negative fraction. As DNA, the CDR3 is TGCGCCAGCAGCCTCACCGGCCCATCCGGCGGCTACACCTTC. As protein: CASSLTGPSGGYTF.